The source of this TCR beta chain is a study of blood T cells in healthy people across ages. This clonotype was seen once. Around 9.4 milliliters was the volume of peripheral blood drawn from each donor. Germline V gene sequence: CDR1 SEHNR, CDR2 FQNEAQ (reference sequence). Trimming removed 1 base at V and 8 bases at J, with 8 bases between. CDR3 length equals 12 residues. Sample-barcoded 5' priming and a J-beta primer mix drove a second PCR of about 7 to 11 cycles. Per sample, CDR3-containing paired-end reads numbered at least 2.5 million. Each CDR3 protein is one row after TCRdb ran MiXCR on the 5' RACE reads. Of fewer than 1,000,000 distinct CDR3 sequences in the sample, about 42% were seen once.

V is TRBV7-9 and J is TRBJ1-1; unclear D gene. The clonotype was recovered from a man older than 75 in good health. The specimen was blood. The DNA for the CDR3 is TGTGCCAGCAGCTTAGGTCATCTGGAAGCTTTCTTT. This codes for CASSLGHLEAFF.